The clone carrying this TCR beta chain showed up many times. Its cognate antigen is unknown. The source of the sample is a study of T-cell reconstitution after alpha-beta-depleted transplantation in children. The study, taken as a whole, reports: From newly produced T cells came most of the T-cell counts and diversity one year after transplant. Several hundred rapidly expanded clones from non-depleted graft cells reportedly supplied alpha-beta T cells about two months post-transplant. Recipient T cells and thymic progenitors that survived were the source of the high TCRbeta diversity seen at day 60 in some patients.

Library preparation (for TCRbeta) was performed with unique molecular identifiers. Each CDR3 protein gets one entry after TCRdb re-called the PCR reads with MiXCR. The table lists around 29,000 distinct CDR3 sequences, roughly 6% of them singletons. The V and J ends lost 7 bases and 1 base respectively, with 13 bases between them. Germline V gene sequence: CDR1 SNHLY, CDR2 FYNNEI. This CDR3 has 15 residues. This sample comprised PBMCs, mostly from graft donor cells, obtained 180 days after TCRalphabeta/CD19-depleted stem cell transplant. The rearrangement uses TRBV2 and TRBJ2-2; D might be TRBD1 (6 bases). The sequence came from a male patient between 5 and 17 years old who had a stem cell transplant for acute myeloid leukemia, so the T cells may come from the graft donor. CDR3 sequence reads: CASNSGTLNTGELFF. CDR3 bases: TGTGCCAGCAACTCCGGGACATTGAACACCGGGGAGCTGTTTTTT.